Each of the 11 T cell receptor beta chains below was sequenced from the same sample in a study of T-cell reconstitution after alpha-beta-depleted transplantation in children. As it was prepared, the TCRbeta library received unique molecular identifiers. One entry per CDR3 protein, called by TCRdb with MiXCR from the PCR reads. The sample holds about 270,000 distinct CDR3 sequences; about 10% are singletons and the top ten take over 9.5%. Sequencing used PBMCs from the stem cell graft donor, obtained from the stem cell graft. The origin of the receptors is a human donor who donated a stem cell graft to a child with SCID.

This clonotype has just a few counts. This chain connects TRBV27 to TRBJ1-2; D remains ambiguous. CDR3 size: 14 residues. Looked up from germline, CDR1 is MNHEY and CDR2 is SMNVEV (reference sequence). Trimming removed 5 bases at V and 6 bases at J, with 16 bases between. The CDR3 DNA follows: TGTGCCAGCAGTACAACTCCCCCGGGCGATGGCTACACCTTC. Translated: CASSTTPPGDGYTF.

This clonotype was counted only a few times. The CDR3 here is CASSETGMNTEAFF. DNA for the CDR3: TGTGCCAGCAGCGAGACAGGAATGAACACTGAAGCTTTCTTT. The rearrangement links TRBV4-2 to TRBJ1-1; D might be TRBD1 (6 bases). The CDR3 consists of 14 residues. V was trimmed by 5 bases and J by 0 bases, leaving 10 bases between them. CDR1 is LGHNA and CDR2 is YNFKEQ in the germline V gene.

The rearrangement links TRBV5-1 to TRBJ1-4; a possible D gene is TRBD1 (6 bases). The CDR3 is 16 amino acids. Germline lookup yields CDR1 SGHRS and CDR2 YFSETQ. Trimming left V 3 bases short and J 8 bases short, with 20 bases between. CDR3 sequence: CASSSGGLTTAEKLFF. The CDR3 DNA sequence: TGCGCCAGCAGCTCCGGGGGGCTCACGACCGCCGAAAAACTGTTTTTT.

The rearrangement links TRBV5-1 to TRBJ2-5; perhaps TRBD2 as D (6 bases). Deletions cut 2 bases from V and 6 bases from J, with 26 bases between. The CDR3 loop spans 18 amino acids. Germline CDR1 is SGHRS and CDR2 is YFSETQ. The CDR3 DNA is TGCGCCAGCAGCTTTCTCCACTTCCGGGACGGGAGTATGAAGACCCAGTACTTC. Amino acids: CASSFLHFRDGSMKTQYF.

This clonotype was detected many times. The chain employs TRBV9 and TRBJ2-5; no firm D call. Trimming shortened V by 0 bases and J by 2 bases, and 11 bases separated the two germline ends. The length of the CDR3 is 15 residues. Per the germline V gene, CDR1 is SGDLS and CDR2 is YYNGEE. DNA of the CDR3: TGTGCCAGCAGCGTAGTTGGAGACTGGCAAGAGACCCAGTACTTC. Its protein is CASSVVGDWQETQYF.

The V gene is TRBV6-2 or TRBV6-3, the J gene TRBJ2-1, with D possibly TRBD2 on 5 matching bases. Germline V gives CDR1 MNHEY, CDR2 SVGEGT. Trimming pared 2 bases from V and 7 bases from J, leaving 12 bases between. This CDR3 is built from 14 residues. CDR3 amino acids: CASSYTQLANEQFF. DNA for the CDR3: TGTGCCAGCAGTTACACTCAGCTAGCAAATGAGCAGTTCTTC.

This clonotype has more than one count but fewer than ten. The chain's CDR3 is CASVGGNTDTQYF. As DNA, the CDR3 is TGTGCCAGTGTAGGGGGGAACACAGATACGCAGTATTTT. V usage is TRBV6-1 and J usage is TRBJ2-3; D assignment may be TRBD1 or TRBD2 (6 bases each). CDR3 length: 13 residues. CDR1 is MNHNS, CDR2 SASEGT, per germline. V was pared by 9 bases and J by 2 bases, with 12 bases between.

This clonotype was found a few times. The chain uses TRBV3-1 and TRBJ2-4, with D maybe TRBD1 (5 bases). The CDR3 runs 13 residues. Germline V CDR1 and CDR2: LGHDT, YNNKEL (reference sequence). The V and J ends lost 3 bases and 7 bases respectively, with 10 bases between them. This CDR3 is CASSQEGANIQYF. CDR3 DNA: TGTGCCAGCAGCCAGGAAGGGGCTAACATTCAGTACTTC.

The rearrangement links TRBV11-2 to TRBJ2-7; the match to TRBD2 covers 10 bases. This CDR3 has 19 amino acids. Germline assignment: CDR1 SGHAT and CDR2 FQNNGV. V dropped 4 bases and J dropped 0; count of bases not matched to a gene: 15. CDR3 bases: TGTGCCAGCAGCTACCTTGGAGTGATAGCGGGGGGCCCCTCCTACGAGCAGTACTTC. It is translated as CASSYLGVIAGGPSYEQYF.

This clonotype was seen a few times. The chain couples TRBV5-1 to TRBJ2-7, with D unresolved. This CDR3 has 14 amino acids. From germline, CDR1 is SGHRS and CDR2 YFSETQ. With 1 base removed from V and 1 base from J, the gap between germline ends came to 9 bases. The CDR3 nucleotides read TGCGCCAGCAGCTTGTACGCCGGTTCCTACGAGCAGTACTTC. Protein: CASSLYAGSYEQYF. The full variable domain, with the rest looked up from reference TRBV5-1 and TRBJ2-7, is KAGVTQTPRYLIKTRGQQVTLSCSPISGHRSVSWYQQTPGQGLQFLFEYFSETQRNKGNFPGRFSGRQFSNSRSEMNVSTLELGDSALYLCASSLYAGSYEQYFGPGTRLTVT.

The V and J genes are TRBV5-1 and TRBJ2-7; the D gene is possibly TRBD1 (6 bases). Germline V gives CDR1 SGHRS, CDR2 YFSETQ. This CDR3 contains 17 residues. V was pared by 1 base and J by 3 bases, with 20 bases between. The chain's CDR3 is CASSLNVDAGVFYEQYF. The CDR3 coding sequence is TGCGCCAGCAGCTTGAATGTCGACGCAGGGGTCTTCTACGAGCAGTACTTC. Drawing the rest from reference TRBV5-1 and TRBJ2-7, the complete variable domain is KAGVTQTPRYLIKTRGQQVTLSCSPISGHRSVSWYQQTPGQGLQFLFEYFSETQRNKGNFPGRFSGRQFSNSRSEMNVSTLELGDSALYLCASSLNVDAGVFYEQYFGPGTRLTVT.